Following are 21 T cell receptor beta chains from one sample sequenced in a study of cytomegalovirus exposure and HLA in healthy donors. The PCR employed 60 Vbeta primers together with 13 Jbeta primers. Some clones are missing from TCRdb's copy, which holds only in-frame ones; the method was immunoSEQ multiplex PCR. The sample lists roughly 150,000 clones; 76% were seen once. The sequenced sample consisted of PBMCs. Receptors originate from a male donor in good health and CMV-seronegative.

This clone was detected only a few times. V and J are TRBV27 and TRBJ1-2, with D maybe TRBD1 (5 bases). Germline CDR1 is MNHEY and CDR2 is SMNVEV (reference sequence). V lost 6 bases to trimming and J lost 0 bases, with 17 bases between them. The CDR3 covers 16 residues. The CDR3 sequence: CASRPFDSRSNYGYTF. CDR3 nucleotide sequence: TGTGCCAGCAGACCTTTCGACAGCCGATCTAACTATGGCTACACCTTC.

The sample holds one count of this clone. The rearrangement links TRBV7-3 to TRBJ2-1; D gene ambiguous. Germline assignment: CDR1 SGHTA and CDR2 FQGTGA. The ends were cut back, 2 bases at V and 4 bases at J, with 9 bases in the middle. The CDR3 is 14 amino acids. The CDR3 is CASSLLGEYNEQFF. DNA of the CDR3: TGTGCCAGCAGCTTATTGGGCGAATACAATGAGCAGTTCTTC.

In its sample, this clone was seen once. This chain uses TRBV28 with TRBJ2-3, with TRBD2 identical over 10 bases. Germline V gene data show CDR1 as MDHEN and CDR2 as SYDVKM. The V and J ends lost 1 base and 2 bases, in that order; junction bases with no gene match: 3. The CDR3 extends over 16 amino acids. The CDR3 coding sequence is TGTGCCAGCAGTTTATCGACTAGCGGGCTCACAGATACGCAGTATTTT. The encoded protein is CASSLSTSGLTDTQYF.

The chain recombines TRBV28 with TRBJ2-3, with TRBD2 identical over 7 bases. J gave up 1 base and V 3 bases, and 4 bases lay outside the gene matches. Germline CDR1 and CDR2: MDHEN and SYDVKM. The CDR3 loop spans 15 amino acids. The CDR3 bases are TGTGCCAGCAGTTTCCTGGCGGGGGGCACAGATACGCAGTATTTT. Translation gives CASSFLAGGTDTQYF.

The V and J genes are TRBV15 and TRBJ2-2; 7 bases align to TRBD1. Trimming took 8 bases from V and 1 from J; bases not matched to a gene: 7. The CDR3 has 15 residues. In germline, CDR1 is LNHNV, CDR2 YYDKDF (reference sequence). This CDR3 reads CATVTGTENTGELFF. As DNA, the CDR3 is TGTGCCACCGTCACCGGGACAGAGAACACCGGGGAGCTGTTTTTT.

Only a few counts were recorded for this clone. The chain joins TRBV7-8 to TRBJ2-1; TRBD2 matches 11 bases. This CDR3 comprises 17 residues. Per the germline V gene, CDR1 is SGHVS and CDR2 is FQNEAQ. V was pared by 4 bases and J by 4 bases, with 9 bases of the junction left unmatched. The DNA for the CDR3 is TGTGCCAGCAGCTCGAGCCTGACTAGCGGGGCATACAATGAGCAGTTCTTC. Amino acids: CASSSSLTSGAYNEQFF.

The CDR3 loop reads CASSADGGPYEQYF. The DNA of the CDR3 is TGTGCCAGCAGTGCCGACGGGGGACCCTACGAGCAGTACTTC. The chain carries TRBV6-5 and TRBJ2-7; a weak D match, TRBD2 (6 bases). The CDR3 runs to 14 residues. The germline V gene encodes CDR1 MNHEY and CDR2 SVGAGI. V was cut by 5 bases and J by 2 bases, with 13 bases left in between.

The chain couples TRBV2 to TRBJ2-2; D is ambiguous. Deletions cut 5 bases from V and 1 base from J, with 8 bases between. Germline CDR1 and CDR2: SNHLY and FYNNEI. The CDR3 runs to 14 residues. DNA of the CDR3: TGTGCCAGCAGTAGAGCAGGGAACACCGGGGAGCTGTTTTTT. Amino acid sequence: CASSRAGNTGELFF.

This clone was found a few times. The V and J genes are TRBV7-2 and TRBJ2-4; no firm D call. This CDR3 region has 13 residues. Germline CDR1 SGHTA, CDR2 FQGNSA. V dropped 4 bases and J dropped 7 bases, with 11 bases sitting between them. The CDR3 here is CASSSSPGNIQYF. In nucleotides, the CDR3 is TGTGCCAGCAGCTCCTCCCCCGGGAACATTCAGTACTTC. Combining the CDR3 with reference TRBV7-2 and TRBJ2-4 gives the whole variable domain GAGVSQSPSNKVTEKGKDVELRCDPISGHTALYWYRQSLGQGLEFLIYFQGNSAPDKSGLPSDRFSAERTGGSVSTLTIQRTQQEDSAVYLCASSSSPGNIQYFGAGTRLSVL.

The chain combines TRBV2 with TRBJ2-1; 10 bases map to TRBD2. In germline, CDR1 is SNHLY, CDR2 FYNNEI. The V gene end was trimmed by 11 bases and the J gene end by 2 bases; junction bases not matched to a gene: 6. The length of the CDR3 is 14 residues. The DNA of the CDR3 is TGTGCCGGTGGAACTAGCGGGGCCTACAATGAGCAGTTCTTC. Amino acids: CAGGTSGAYNEQFF.

The chain joins TRBV7-8 to TRBJ2-1; TRBD1 matches at 10 bases. CDR3 length: 17 residues. Unmatched junction bases numbered 14, after V lost 5 bases and J lost 7 bases. Germline V gene sequence: CDR1 SGHVS, CDR2 FQNEAQ. CDR3 protein: CASSPNPDRGLRNEQFF. The CDR3 coding sequence is TGTGCCAGCAGCCCGAATCCCGACAGGGGGCTACGGAATGAGCAGTTCTTC.

The chain recombines TRBV28 with TRBJ1-3; D call uncertain. There are 14 residues in the CDR3. Germline CDR1 and CDR2: MDHEN and SYDVKM. V lost 5 bases and J lost 0, with 8 bases in between. In DNA, the CDR3 is TGTGCCAGCAGTCCCGGGATCTCTGGAAACACCATATATTTT. It codes for CASSPGISGNTIYF. Supplemented by reference TRBV28 and TRBJ1-3, the full variable domain reads DVKVTQSSRYLVKRTGEKVFLECVQDMDHENMFWYRQDPGLGLRLIYFSYDVKMKEKGDIPEGYSVSREKKERFSLILESASTNQTSMYLCASSPGISGNTIYFGEGSWLTVV.

This clone has more than one count but fewer than ten. The V call is TRBV5-6, the J call TRBJ2-1, with 8 bases matching TRBD2. The V gene end was trimmed by 2 bases and the J gene end by 10 bases; junction bases not matched to a gene: 8. Per the germline V gene, CDR1 is SGHDT and CDR2 is YYEEEE. The CDR3 is made up of 14 amino acids. The DNA for the CDR3 is TGTGCCAGCAGCTTTTCGCGGGGGGCTAGAGAGCAGTTCTTC. Protein sequence: CASSFSRGAREQFF.

The CDR3 bases are TGTGCCAGCTCACCGTTATCCGGACAAGAGGAGCAGTACTTC. It yields the protein CASSPLSGQEEQYF. This chain links TRBV18 with TRBJ2-7; a possible D gene is TRBD1 (5 bases). Trimming shortened V by 3 bases and J by 7 bases, and 16 bases separated the two germline ends. The germline V gene has CDR1 KGHSH and CDR2 LQKENI. The CDR3 runs to 14 residues.

Here the CDR3 DNA reads TGTGCCAGCAGCCGGACAGGGGGCGGGAATGAGCAGTTCTTC. This sequence encodes CASSRTGGGNEQFF. This rearrangement joins TRBV7-9 to TRBJ2-1; 11 bases agree with TRBD1. Germline-derived CDR1 and CDR2 are SEHNR and FQNEAQ (reference sequence). The CDR3 runs 14 residues. V was pared by 5 bases and J by 7 bases, with 4 bases of the junction left unmatched.

The rearrangement links TRBV6-5 to TRBJ2-7; maybe TRBD1 (6 bases). The CDR3 totals 13 residues. Trimming stripped 5 bases from V and 2 bases from J, with 10 bases between. Germline CDR1 is MNHEY and CDR2 is SVGAGI. The CDR3 coding sequence is TGTGCCAGCAGTACGGACAGAGCCTACGAGCAGTACTTC. Translation gives CASSTDRAYEQYF.

The V gene is TRBV7-9, the J gene TRBJ2-3, with a tentative D call TRBD1 (6 bases). Germline CDR1 is SEHNR and CDR2 is FQNEAQ (reference sequence). V shed 3 bases and J shed 4 bases, with 11 bases lying between them. The CDR3 length is 14 residues. In DNA, the CDR3 is TGTGCCAGCAGCTTGCTGGGGGCTTCAGATACGCAGTATTTT. This translates into CASSLLGASDTQYF.

This clone was found once. The chain has TRBV5-1 and TRBJ2-7, with 7 bases lining up with TRBD2. The CDR3 covers 16 residues. V lost 4 bases to trimming and J lost 5 bases; unmatched junction nucleotides: 15. Germline assignment: CDR1 SGHRS and CDR2 YFSETQ. In DNA, the CDR3 is TGCGCCAGCAGCCCCCGCCGGGGAGGGTCCCCCCACGAGCAGTACTTC. Its protein is CASSPRRGGSPHEQYF.

The chain uses TRBV7-6 and TRBJ2-1, with TRBD1 as a possible D gene (5 bases). The CDR3 extends over 16 amino acids. The germline V and J ends were trimmed by 2 bases and 0 bases, with 11 bases remaining between them. Germline assignment: CDR1 SGHVS and CDR2 FNYEAQ. CDR3 sequence: CASSLFTGSSYNEQFF. The CDR3 nucleotides read TGTGCCAGCAGCTTATTTACAGGAAGCTCCTACAATGAGCAGTTCTTC.

A note on this clone: The germline gene is not matched at one end of the junction; a read error may be the cause. CDR3 in DNA: TGTTCCAGCAGCTTACGGGGGGACTCTGGGGCCAACGTCCTGACTTTC. It encodes CSSSLRGDSGANVLTF. This sequence joins TRBV7-9 and TRBJ2-6; 7 bases are shared with TRBD2. Germline V gives CDR1 SEHNR, CDR2 FQNEAQ (reference sequence). This CDR3 region has 16 residues.

V is TRBV4-1 and J is TRBJ2-3, with D maybe TRBD2 (5 bases). Germline assignment: CDR1 MGHRA and CDR2 YSYEKL. CDR3 length equals 15 residues. The germline V and J ends were trimmed by 3 bases and 4 bases, with 14 bases remaining between them. The CDR3 spells CASSQLLTRADTQYF. CDR3 DNA: TGCGCCAGCAGCCAGCTCTTGACGAGGGCAGATACGCAGTATTTT.